The clone carrying this T cell receptor (beta chain) has at least ten counts. Antigen specificity is unknown. These data originate in a study of neurological immune-mediated disorders. Findings and limits, study-wide: None of the CDR3 amino acid sequences of expanded clones were shared across subjects, and this suggested private repertoires in all groups.

The cDNA was produced through 5'RACE with 10-nucleotide random UMIs. A single run covered 15-18 subjects with over 180 million TCR-beta sequences. MiXCR was run by TCRdb on the 5' RACE reads, yielding one entry per CDR3 protein. The table lists 60,000 or so distinct CDR3 sequences, about an eighth of them singletons. Libraries used 2 million unsorted PBMCs kept frozen in RNAlater. The germline V and J ends were trimmed by 3 bases and 4 bases, with 9 bases remaining between them. Germline CDR1 is SGHDN and CDR2 is FVKESK. The CDR3 covers 13 residues. The sequenced sample consisted of PBMCs. The receptor was derived from a man in his sixties in good health. The rearrangement joins TRBV14 to TRBJ1-2; TRBD1 might be the D (5 bases). CDR3 DNA: TGTGCCAGCAGCCAGATGACAGCCTATGGCTACACCTTC. Translated, it gives CASSQMTAYGYTF.